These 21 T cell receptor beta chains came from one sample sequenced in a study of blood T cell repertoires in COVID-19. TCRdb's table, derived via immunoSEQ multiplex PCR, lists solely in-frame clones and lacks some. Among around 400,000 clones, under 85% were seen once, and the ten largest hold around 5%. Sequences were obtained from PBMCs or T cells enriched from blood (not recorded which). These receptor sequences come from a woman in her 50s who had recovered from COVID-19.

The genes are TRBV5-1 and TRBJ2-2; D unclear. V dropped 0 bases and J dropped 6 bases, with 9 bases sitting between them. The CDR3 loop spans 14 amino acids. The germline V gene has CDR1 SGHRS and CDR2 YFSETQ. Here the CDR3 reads CASSLGFNAGELFF. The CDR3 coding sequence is TGCGCCAGCAGCTTGGGTTTTAATGCCGGGGAGCTGTTTTTT.

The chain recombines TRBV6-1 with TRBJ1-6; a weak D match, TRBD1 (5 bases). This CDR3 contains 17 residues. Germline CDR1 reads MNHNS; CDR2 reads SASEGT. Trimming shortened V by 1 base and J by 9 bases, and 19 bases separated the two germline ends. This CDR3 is CASSEDWGRTTFSPLHF. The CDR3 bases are TGTGCCAGCAGTGAAGATTGGGGCCGGACCACCTTTTCACCCCTCCACTTT.

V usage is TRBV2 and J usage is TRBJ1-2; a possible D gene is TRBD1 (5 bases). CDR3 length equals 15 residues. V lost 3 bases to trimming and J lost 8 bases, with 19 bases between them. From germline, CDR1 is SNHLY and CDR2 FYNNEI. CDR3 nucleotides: TGTGCCAGCAGTGAGGGTGGGGCGGCTTTCGGCGGCTACACCTTC. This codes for CASSEGGAAFGGYTF.

This CDR3 is CAIADQGARSEAFF. The CDR3 DNA reads TGTGCCATCGCGGATCAGGGGGCTCGGTCTGAAGCTTTCTTT. This chain joins TRBV10-3 and TRBJ1-1; TRBD1 matches 8 bases. The length of the CDR3 is 14 residues. Germline V gene sequence: CDR1 ENHRY, CDR2 SYGVKD. Trimming took 8 bases from V and 6 from J; bases not matched to a gene: 11.

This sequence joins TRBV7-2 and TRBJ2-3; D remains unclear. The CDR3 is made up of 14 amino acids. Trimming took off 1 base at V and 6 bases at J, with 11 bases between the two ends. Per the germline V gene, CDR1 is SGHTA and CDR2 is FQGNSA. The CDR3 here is CASSLVTIQDTQYF. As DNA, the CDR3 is TGTGCCAGCAGCTTAGTGACAATTCAGGATACGCAGTATTTT.

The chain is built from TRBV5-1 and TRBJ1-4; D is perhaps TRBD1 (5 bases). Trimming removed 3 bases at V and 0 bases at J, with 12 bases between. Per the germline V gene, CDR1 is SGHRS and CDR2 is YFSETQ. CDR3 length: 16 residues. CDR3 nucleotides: TGCGCCAGCAGCTGGGGGGAGATGGCAACTAATGAAAAACTGTTTTTT. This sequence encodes CASSWGEMATNEKLFF.

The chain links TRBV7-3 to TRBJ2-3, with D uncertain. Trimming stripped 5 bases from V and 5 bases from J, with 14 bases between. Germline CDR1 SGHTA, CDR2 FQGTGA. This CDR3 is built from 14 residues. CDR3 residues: CASSPSAFRDTQYF. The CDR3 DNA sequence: TGTGCCAGCAGCCCCTCAGCGTTCCGAGATACGCAGTATTTT.

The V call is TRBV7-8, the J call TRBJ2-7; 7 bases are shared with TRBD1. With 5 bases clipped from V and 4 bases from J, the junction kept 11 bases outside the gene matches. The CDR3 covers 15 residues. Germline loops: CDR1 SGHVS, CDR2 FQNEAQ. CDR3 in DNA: TGTGCCAGCAGCCGGGACAGCCCTAGGGAGTACGAGCAGTACTTC. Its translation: CASSRDSPREYEQYF.

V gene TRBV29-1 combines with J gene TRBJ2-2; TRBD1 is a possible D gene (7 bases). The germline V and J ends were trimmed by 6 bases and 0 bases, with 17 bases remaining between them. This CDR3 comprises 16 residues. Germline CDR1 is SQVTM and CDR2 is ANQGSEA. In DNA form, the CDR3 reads TGCAGCGTCAGAGAGCAGGGGGGACCGAACACCGGGGAGCTGTTTTTT. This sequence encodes CSVREQGGPNTGELFF.

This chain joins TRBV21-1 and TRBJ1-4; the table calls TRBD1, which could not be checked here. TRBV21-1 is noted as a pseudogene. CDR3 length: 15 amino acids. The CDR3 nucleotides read TGTGCCAGCAGCAAAGACAGGGAAATAAATGAAAAACTGTTTTTT. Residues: CASSKDREINEKLFF.

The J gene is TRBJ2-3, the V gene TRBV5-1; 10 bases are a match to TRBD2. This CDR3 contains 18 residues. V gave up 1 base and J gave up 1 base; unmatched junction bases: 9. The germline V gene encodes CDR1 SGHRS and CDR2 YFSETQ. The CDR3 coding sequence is TGCGCCAGCAGCTTGAGGCGACCTAGCGGGGGCCGCACAGATACGCAGTATTTT. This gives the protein CASSLRRPSGGRTDTQYF.

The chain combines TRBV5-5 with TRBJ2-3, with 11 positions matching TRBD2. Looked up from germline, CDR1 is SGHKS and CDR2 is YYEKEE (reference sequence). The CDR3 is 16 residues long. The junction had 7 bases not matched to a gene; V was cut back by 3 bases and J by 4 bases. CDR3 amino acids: CASSWRSGLAADTQYF. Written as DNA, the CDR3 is TGTGCCAGCAGCTGGAGGTCGGGACTAGCGGCAGATACGCAGTATTTT.

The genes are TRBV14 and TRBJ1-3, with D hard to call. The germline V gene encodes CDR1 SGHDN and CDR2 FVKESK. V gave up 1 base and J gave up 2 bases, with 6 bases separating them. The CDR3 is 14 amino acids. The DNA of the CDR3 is TGTGCCAGCAGCCAAGGACACCCTGGAAACACCATATATTTT. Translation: CASSQGHPGNTIYF.

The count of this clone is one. The CDR3 spells CASSPPGGETEAFF. CDR3 nucleotide sequence: TGTGCCAGCAGTCCCCCCGGGGGGGAGACTGAAGCTTTCTTT. The V and J genes are TRBV6-6 and TRBJ1-1, with D possibly matching TRBD1 (5 bases). V was trimmed by 5 bases and J by 5 bases, leaving 15 bases between them. The CDR3 consists of 14 residues. Germline loops: CDR1 MNHNY, CDR2 SVGAGI (reference sequence).

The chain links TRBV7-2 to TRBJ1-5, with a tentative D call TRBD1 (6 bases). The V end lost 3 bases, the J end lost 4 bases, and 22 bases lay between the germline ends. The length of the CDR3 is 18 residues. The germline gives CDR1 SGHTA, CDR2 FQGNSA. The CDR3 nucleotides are TGTGCCAGCAGCTTCTTCTCCTCTGGGGGGGGCAGGAATCAGCCCCAGCATTTT. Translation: CASSFFSSGGGRNQPQHF.

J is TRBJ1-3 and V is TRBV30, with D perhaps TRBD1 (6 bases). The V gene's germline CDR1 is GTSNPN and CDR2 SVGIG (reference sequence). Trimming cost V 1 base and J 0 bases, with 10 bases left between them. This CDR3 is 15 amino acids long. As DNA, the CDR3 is TGTGCCTGGAGTGATACAGGGTCCTCTGGAAACACCATATATTTT. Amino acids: CAWSDTGSSGNTIYF. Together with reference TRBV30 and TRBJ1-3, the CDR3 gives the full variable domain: SQTIHQWPATLVQPVGSPLSLECTVEGTSNPNLYWYRQAAGRGLQLLFYSVGIGQISSEVPQNLSASRPQDRQFILSSKKLLLSDSGFYLCAWSDTGSSGNTIYFGEGSWLTVV.

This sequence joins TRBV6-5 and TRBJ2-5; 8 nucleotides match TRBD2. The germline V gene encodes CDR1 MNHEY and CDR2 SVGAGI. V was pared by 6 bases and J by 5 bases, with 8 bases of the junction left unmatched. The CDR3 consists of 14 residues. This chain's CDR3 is CASRDPGGSETQYF. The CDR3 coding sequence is TGTGCCAGCAGGGACCCGGGGGGGTCGGAGACCCAGTACTTC.

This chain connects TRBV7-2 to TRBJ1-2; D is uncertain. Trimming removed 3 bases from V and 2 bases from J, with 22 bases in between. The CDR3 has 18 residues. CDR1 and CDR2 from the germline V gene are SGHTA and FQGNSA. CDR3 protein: CASSFSHGLTMINYGYTF. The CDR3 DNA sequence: TGTGCCAGCAGCTTCTCCCACGGACTGACTATGATCAACTATGGCTACACCTTC.

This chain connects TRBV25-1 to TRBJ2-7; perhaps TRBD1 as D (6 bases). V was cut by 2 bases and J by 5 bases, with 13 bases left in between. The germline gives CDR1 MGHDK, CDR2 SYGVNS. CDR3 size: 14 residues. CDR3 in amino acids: CASSEIGGGDEQYF. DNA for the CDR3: TGTGCCAGCAGTGAAATAGGGGGTGGGGACGAGCAGTACTTC.

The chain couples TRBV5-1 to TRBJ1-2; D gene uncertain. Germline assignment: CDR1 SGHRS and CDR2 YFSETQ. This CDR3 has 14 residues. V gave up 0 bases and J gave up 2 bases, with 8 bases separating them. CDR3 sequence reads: CASSLVGGNYGYTF. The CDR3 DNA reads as TGCGCCAGCAGCTTGGTGGGAGGGAACTATGGCTACACCTTC.

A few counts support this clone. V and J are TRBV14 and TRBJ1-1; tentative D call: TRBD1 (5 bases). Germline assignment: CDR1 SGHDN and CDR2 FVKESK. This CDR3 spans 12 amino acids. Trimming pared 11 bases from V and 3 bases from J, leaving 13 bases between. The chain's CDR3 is CASRGGYTEAFF. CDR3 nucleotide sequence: TGTGCCTCCCGGGGGGGTTACACTGAAGCTTTCTTT.